This T cell receptor (beta chain) was recovered during a study of T cells in Graves' hyperthyroidism and ophthalmopathy. General study points: Within blood appeared most thyroid clonotypes that had expanded above 0.001.

As regards this clonotype: The antigen remains unidentified.

Uncontrolled infection, other autoimmune disease, pregnancy or lactation disqualified patients from enrolment. From less than 13 ml of fresh peripheral blood, PBMCs were isolated. Looked up from germline, CDR1 is WNHNN and CDR2 is SYGVQD (reference sequence). This CDR3 region has 16 residues. V was pared by 1 base and J by 5 bases, with 8 bases of the junction left unmatched. Amplified TCR beta CDR3 regions came from RNA transcripts. HTBI primers drove first-round RT-PCR of the TCR CDR3. Via MiXCR, TCRdb re-called the multiplex PCR reads, giving one row per CDR3 protein. Of over 45,000 distinct CDR3 sequences listed, under 50% were seen once; the top ten hold just over 9%.

This chain connects TRBV10-1 to TRBJ2-5; 9 bases are a match to TRBD1. The receptor comes from a woman aged 45-65 years with Graves' ophthalmopathy. Sequenced sample: blood. This chain's CDR3 is CASSEWGQGTGETQYF. The CDR3 region has the DNA TGCGCCAGCAGTGAGTGGGGACAGGGCACCGGGGAGACCCAGTACTTC.